The 20 T cell receptor beta chains below all came from one sample that was sequenced in a study of siplizumab effects on memory and regulatory T cells (dated by TCRdb to the late 2010s). The library was prepared using the immunoSEQ multiplex PCR assay. The immuneACCESS repertoire file appears here via TCRdb, limited to in-frame rearrangements. These files lack a portion of the clones; in checked studies, under half of the deficit traces to unresolved V genes, and the cause of the others is not known. The table for this sample lists 110,000 or so clones; more than 85% of them were counted only once. The ten biggest clones cover less than 0.35% of the sample. The sample comprised CD4+ T cells sorted from blood. The receptors were sampled from a human donor in good health.

This clone showed up just once. The V call is TRBV5-6, the J call TRBJ2-5, with a possible D match to TRBD2 (6 bases). In germline, CDR1 is SGHDT, CDR2 YYEEEE. Trimming shortened V by 4 bases and J by 2 bases, and 12 bases separated the two germline ends. This CDR3 contains 14 residues. As DNA, the CDR3 is TGTGCCAGCAGCACAGAGACTAGACAAGAGACCCAGTACTTC. Residues: CASSTETRQETQYF.

The gene calls are TRBV6-1 and TRBJ1-1, with D tentatively TRBD1 (6 bases). CDR1 and CDR2 from the germline V gene are MNHNS and SASEGT. The CDR3 spans 13 residues. V was trimmed by 5 bases and J by 6 bases, leaving 13 bases between them. CDR3 sequence reads: CASSLKGGAEAFF. The CDR3 DNA follows: TGTGCCAGCAGTTTGAAAGGGGGGGCTGAAGCTTTCTTT.

This clone was counted a few times. V is TRBV2 and J is TRBJ1-5; 7 positions match TRBD1. V shed 4 bases and J 3 bases; nucleotides not matched to a gene: 3. Germline V gene sequence: CDR1 SNHLY, CDR2 FYNNEI. The CDR3 contains 14 residues. CDR3 DNA: TGTGCCAGCAGTGCCGACAGGGTCAATCAGCCCCAGCATTTT. As protein: CASSADRVNQPQHF.

Remarks on this clone: This same CDR3 is encoded by further DNA sequences in the sample. The chain couples TRBV6-5 to TRBJ2-5, with TRBD1 matching 7 bases. Germline trimming cut 2 bases from V and 8 bases from J; bases unmatched to any gene: 8. Per germline, CDR1 MNHEY and CDR2 SVGAGI. The CDR3 is 14 residues long. CDR3 bases: TGTGCCAGCAGTTACGCGACAGGGTCAGGTACCCAGTACTTC. Translation gives CASSYATGSGTQYF.

V usage is TRBV14 and J usage is TRBJ2-7, with a possible D match to TRBD1 (6 bases). Trimming removed 2 bases at V and 1 base at J, with 9 bases between. The CDR3 runs to 14 residues. Looked up from germline, CDR1 is SGHDN and CDR2 is FVKESK. The chain's CDR3 is CASSQLDRSYEQYF. CDR3 DNA sequence: TGTGCCAGCAGCCAACTGGACAGATCCTACGAGCAGTACTTC.

The chain joins TRBV5-1 to TRBJ1-1, with 9 bases matching TRBD1. This CDR3 has 15 amino acids. Germline V gives CDR1 SGHRS, CDR2 YFSETQ. The trim removed 4 bases at V and 0 bases at J, leaving 4 bases unmatched. DNA for the CDR3: TGCGCCAGCAGCGCGGGACAGGGATTGAACACTGAAGCTTTCTTT. Its protein is CASSAGQGLNTEAFF.

The rearrangement joins TRBV18 to TRBJ2-4; 7 bases fit TRBD1. The CDR3 consists of 15 residues. Trimming took 0 bases from V and 7 from J; bases not matched to a gene: 6. CDR1 and CDR2 from the germline V gene are KGHSH and LQKENI. The CDR3 DNA reads TGTGCCAGCTCACCACCTAGTAACAGGGGTAACATTCAGTACTTC. The encoded protein is CASSPPSNRGNIQYF.

The rearrangement links TRBV11-2 to TRBJ1-1, with a possible D match to TRBD1 (6 bases). Trimming cost V 3 bases and J 4 bases, with 12 bases left between them. This CDR3 has 14 amino acids. From germline, CDR1 is SGHAT and CDR2 FQNNGV. The CDR3 DNA reads TGTGCCAGCAGCTTCCCGGGACATGGCACTGAAGCTTTCTTT. Translated: CASSFPGHGTEAFF. The entire variable domain, with the rest obtained from reference TRBV11-2 and TRBJ1-1, is as follows: EAGVAQSPRYKIIEKRQSVAFWCNPISGHATLYWYQQILGQGPKLLIQFQNNGVVDDSQLPKDRFSAERLKGVDSTLKIQPAKLEDSAVYLCASSFPGHGTEAFFGQGTRLTVV.

This chain links TRBV7-2 with TRBJ2-7; 8 bases map to TRBD2. This CDR3 is built from 15 residues. V shed 3 bases, J shed 6 bases, and the junction held 10 bases outside the gene matches. The germline gives CDR1 SGHTA, CDR2 FQGNSA. CDR3 bases: TGTGCCAGCAGCTTCCTAACCAGCGGGAGAACCGAGCAGTACTTC. It codes for CASSFLTSGRTEQYF.

This clone was seen just once. The chain recombines TRBV19 with TRBJ1-5; TRBD1 is a possible D gene (5 bases). The CDR3 totals 16 residues. Germline loops: CDR1 LNHDA, CDR2 SQIVND (reference sequence). The germline V and J ends were trimmed by 6 bases and 3 bases, with 18 bases remaining between them. The CDR3 nucleotides read TGTGCCAGTAGCCGTTCGACGGGGGTACTCAATCAGCCCCAGCATTTT. Its translation: CASSRSTGVLNQPQHF.

The chain is built from TRBV2 and TRBJ2-1; D might be TRBD1 (6 bases). This CDR3 has 15 amino acids. Germline V gene lookup returns CDR1 SNHLY and CDR2 FYNNEI. V lost 7 bases and J lost 0, with 13 bases in between. The CDR3 bases are TGTGCCAGCACACCCCGACAGGCCTCCTACAATGAGCAGTTCTTC. Amino acids: CASTPRQASYNEQFF. Looking up the rest from reference TRBV2 and TRBJ2-1 gives the full variable domain: EPEVTQTPSHQVTQMGQEVILRCVPISNHLYFYWYRQILGQKVEFLVSFYNNEISEKSEIFDDQFSVERPDGSNFTLKIRSTKLEDSAMYFCASTPRQASYNEQFFGPGTRLTVL.

This chain connects TRBV19 to TRBJ2-1, with D perhaps TRBD2 (5 bases). The CDR3 sequence is 11 residues long. Trimming removed 7 bases from V and 8 bases from J, with 9 bases in between. Germline loops: CDR1 LNHDA, CDR2 SQIVND (reference sequence). CDR3 bases: TGTGCCAGTACTAGCTCGCATGAGCAGTTCTTC. It encodes CASTSSHEQFF.

The table lists this clone with a count of one. CDR3 bases: TGTGCCATCAGTGAGGGAGGGACAAACAATCAGCCCCAGCATTTT. Protein sequence: CAISEGGTNNQPQHF. The J gene is TRBJ1-5, the V gene TRBV10-3, with D possibly TRBD1 on 6 matching bases. Germline loops: CDR1 ENHRY, CDR2 SYGVKD. V was shortened by 2 bases and J by 3 bases, with 11 bases between the two germline ends. CDR3 length: 15 amino acids.

The rearrangement links TRBV9 to TRBJ2-3; D uncertain. Germline CDR1 SGDLS, CDR2 YYNGEE. The CDR3 contains 15 residues. V was trimmed by 0 bases and J by 2 bases, leaving 10 bases between them. CDR3 bases: TGTGCCAGCAGCGTAGGGGCGGAGTACACAGATACGCAGTATTTT. This sequence encodes CASSVGAEYTDTQYF. The full variable domain, completed using reference TRBV9 and TRBJ2-3, is DSGVTQTPKHLITATGQRVTLRCSPRSGDLSVYWYQQSLDQGLQFLIQYYNGEERAKGNILERFSAQQFPDLHSELNLSSLELGDSALYFCASSVGAEYTDTQYFGPGTRLTVL.

This clone was picked up one time. The V call is TRBV30, the J call TRBJ2-7, with 12 positions matching TRBD1. The CDR3 extends over 15 amino acids. The V segment lost 2 bases and the J segment 5 bases; nucleotides outside the gene matches: 7. Germline CDR1 is GTSNPN and CDR2 is SVGIG (reference sequence). The CDR3 loop is CAWSWPGQGAHEQYF. The CDR3 bases are TGTGCCTGGAGTTGGCCGGGACAGGGGGCCCACGAGCAGTACTTC.

The CDR3 loop reads CAISEKYGYTF. The CDR3 bases are TGTGCCATCAGTGAGAAATATGGCTACACCTTC. The rearrangement uses TRBV10-3 and TRBJ1-2; no reliable D call. This CDR3 has 11 amino acids. CDR1 and CDR2 from the germline V gene are ENHRY and SYGVKD. V shed 2 bases and J shed 5 bases, with 3 bases lying between them.

CDR3 sequence (DNA): TGTGCCAGCAGCCACGGACAGGGGGCTGGGGAGACCCAGTACTTC. Translating gives CASSHGQGAGETQYF. J is TRBJ2-5 and V is TRBV7-9, with 11 bases fitting TRBD1. J gave up 5 bases and V 5 bases, and 7 bases lay outside the gene matches. The CDR3 has 15 amino acids. CDR1 is SEHNR and CDR2 is FQNEAQ in the germline V gene (reference sequence).

The gene calls are TRBV5-4 and TRBJ2-1; unclear D gene. The CDR3 totals 11 residues. Trimming removed 5 bases at V and 6 bases at J, with 6 bases between. Looked up from germline, CDR1 is SGHNT and CDR2 is YYREEE (reference sequence). Here the CDR3 reads CASSEFNEQFF. The CDR3 coding sequence is TGTGCCAGCAGTGAATTCAATGAGCAGTTCTTC.

The genes are TRBV7-8 and TRBJ2-2; D uncertain. Germline CDR1 reads SGHVS; CDR2 reads FQNEAQ. The CDR3 consists of 16 residues. Trimming removed 1 base at V and 2 bases at J, with 11 bases between. As DNA, the CDR3 is TGTGCCAGCAGCTTAGGATCGGAGATCAACACCGGGGAGCTGTTTTTT. It is translated as CASSLGSEINTGELFF.

The CDR3 protein is CASSADGIEKLFF. The CDR3 bases are TGCGCCAGCAGCGCAGACGGAATTGAAAAACTGTTTTTT. The chain is built from TRBV5-1 and TRBJ1-4; D gene ambiguous. V lost 4 bases to trimming and J lost 7 bases, with 11 bases between them. CDR3 length: 13 residues. The germline V gene has CDR1 SGHRS and CDR2 YFSETQ.